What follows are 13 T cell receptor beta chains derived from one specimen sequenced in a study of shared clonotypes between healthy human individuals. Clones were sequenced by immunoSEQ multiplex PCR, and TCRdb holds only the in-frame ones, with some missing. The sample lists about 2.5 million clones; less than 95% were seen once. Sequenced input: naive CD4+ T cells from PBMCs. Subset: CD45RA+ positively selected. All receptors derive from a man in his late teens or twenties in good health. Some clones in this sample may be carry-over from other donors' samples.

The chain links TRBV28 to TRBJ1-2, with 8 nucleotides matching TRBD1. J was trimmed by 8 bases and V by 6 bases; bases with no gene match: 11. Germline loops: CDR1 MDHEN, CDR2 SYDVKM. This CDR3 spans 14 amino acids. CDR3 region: CASRNPQGARGYTF. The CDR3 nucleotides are TGTGCCAGCAGAAATCCCCAGGGGGCGAGGGGCTACACCTTC.

CDR3 protein: CASSYVDEQYF. In DNA form, the CDR3 reads TGTGCCAGCAGTTACGTGGACGAGCAGTACTTC. This chain connects TRBV6-6 to TRBJ2-7; D not resolved. Trimming took 2 bases from V and 5 from J, leaving 4 bases between them. Germline CDR1 and CDR2: MNHNY and SVGAGI (reference sequence). This CDR3 has 11 residues.

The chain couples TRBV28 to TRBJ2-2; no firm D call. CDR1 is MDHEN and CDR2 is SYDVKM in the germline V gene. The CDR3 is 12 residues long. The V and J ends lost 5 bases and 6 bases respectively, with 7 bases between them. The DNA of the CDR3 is TGTGCCAGCAGTCTTCTTCCCGGGGAGCTGTTTTTT. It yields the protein CASSLLPGELFF.

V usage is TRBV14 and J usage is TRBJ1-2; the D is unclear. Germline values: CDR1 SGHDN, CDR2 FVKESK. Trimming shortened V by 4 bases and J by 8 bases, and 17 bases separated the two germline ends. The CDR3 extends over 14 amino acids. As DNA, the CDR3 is TGTGCCAGCAGCCCTACCCTCATTGGTGGGGGCTACACCTTC. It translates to CASSPTLIGGGYTF.

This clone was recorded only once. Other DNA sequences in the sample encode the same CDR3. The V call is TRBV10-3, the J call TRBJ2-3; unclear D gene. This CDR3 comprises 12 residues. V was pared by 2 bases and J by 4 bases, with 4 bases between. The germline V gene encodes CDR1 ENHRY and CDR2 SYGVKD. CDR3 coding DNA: TGTGCCATCAGTGAGCGGTCAGATACGCAGTATTTT. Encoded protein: CAISERSDTQYF.

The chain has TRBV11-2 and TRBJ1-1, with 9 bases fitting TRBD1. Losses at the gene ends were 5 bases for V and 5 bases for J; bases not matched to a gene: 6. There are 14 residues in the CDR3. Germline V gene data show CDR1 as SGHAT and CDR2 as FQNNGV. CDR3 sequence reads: CASSHPTGGTEAFF. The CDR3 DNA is TGTGCCAGCAGCCATCCGACAGGGGGGACTGAAGCTTTCTTT.

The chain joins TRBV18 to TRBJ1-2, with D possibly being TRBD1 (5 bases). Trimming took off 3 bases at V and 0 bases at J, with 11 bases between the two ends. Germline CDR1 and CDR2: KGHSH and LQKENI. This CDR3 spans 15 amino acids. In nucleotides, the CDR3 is TGTGCCAGCTCACCGGCGAAGGGACCTAACTATGGCTACACCTTC. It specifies CASSPAKGPNYGYTF.

The CDR3 region has the DNA TGTGCCAGCAGCTTAGCTGGGCGGCGAGCTTTCTTT. As protein: CASSLAGRRAFF. The V gene is TRBV11-1, the J gene TRBJ1-1, with unresolved D. The CDR3 has 12 amino acids. Germline CDR1 is SGHAT and CDR2 is FQDESV (reference sequence). V was trimmed by 0 bases and J by 10 bases, leaving 9 bases between them.

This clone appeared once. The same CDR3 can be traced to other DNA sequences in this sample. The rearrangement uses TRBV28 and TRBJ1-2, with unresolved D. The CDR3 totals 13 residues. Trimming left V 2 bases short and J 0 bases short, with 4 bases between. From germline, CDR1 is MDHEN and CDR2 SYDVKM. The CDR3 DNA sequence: TGTGCCAGCAGTTTAGCTGCTAACTATGGCTACACCTTC. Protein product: CASSLAANYGYTF.

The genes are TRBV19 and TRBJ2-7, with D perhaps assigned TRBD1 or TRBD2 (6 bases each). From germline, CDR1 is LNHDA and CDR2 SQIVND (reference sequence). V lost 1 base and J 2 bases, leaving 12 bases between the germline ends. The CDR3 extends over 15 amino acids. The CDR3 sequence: CASSIGGGLAYEQYF. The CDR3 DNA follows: TGTGCCAGTAGTATAGGAGGGGGGCTCGCCTACGAGCAGTACTTC.

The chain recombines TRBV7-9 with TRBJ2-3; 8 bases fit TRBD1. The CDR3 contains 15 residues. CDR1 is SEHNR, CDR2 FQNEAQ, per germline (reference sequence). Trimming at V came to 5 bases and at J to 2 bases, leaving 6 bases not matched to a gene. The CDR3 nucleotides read TGTGCCAGCAGCACGGACAGGGTTCTCACAGATACGCAGTATTTT. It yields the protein CASSTDRVLTDTQYF.

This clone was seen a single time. The CDR3 loop reads CASSGQTSTDTQYF. Written as DNA, the CDR3 is TGTGCCAGCAGTGGGCAAACCAGCACAGATACGCAGTATTTT. The gene calls are TRBV6-1 and TRBJ2-3, with unresolved D. Trimming left V 4 bases short and J 0 bases short, with 8 bases between. This CDR3 spans 14 amino acids. The germline CDR1 and CDR2 sequences are MNHNS and SASEGT.

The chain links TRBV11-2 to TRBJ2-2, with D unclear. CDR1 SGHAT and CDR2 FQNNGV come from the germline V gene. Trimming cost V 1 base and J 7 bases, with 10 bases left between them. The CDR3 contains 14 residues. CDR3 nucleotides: TGTGCCAGCAGCTTAGTGATTACGGGCGGGGAGCTGTTTTTT. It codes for CASSLVITGGELFF. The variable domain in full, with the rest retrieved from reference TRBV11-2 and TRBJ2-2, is EAGVAQSPRYKIIEKRQSVAFWCNPISGHATLYWYQQILGQGPKLLIQFQNNGVVDDSQLPKDRFSAERLKGVDSTLKIQPAKLEDSAVYLCASSLVITGGELFFGEGSRLTVL.